This T cell receptor (beta chain) stems from a study of cytomegalovirus exposure and HLA in healthy donors. The PCR made use of 60 Vbeta and 13 Jbeta primers. Sequenced by immunoSEQ multiplex PCR; TCRdb stores in-frame clones only, minus some. The repertoire holds some 160,000 clones, with about 85% as singletons. The sample comprised PBMCs. The sequence derives from a man aged 25 to 40 in good health and CMV-seropositive.

Here the CDR3 DNA reads TGTGCCAGCAGCGAGAGCGGGAGTACCTACAATGAGCAGTTCTTC. Protein product: CASSESGSTYNEQFF. This chain uses TRBV7-3 with TRBJ2-1; 8 positions match TRBD2. The CDR3 has 15 residues. CDR1 and CDR2 (germline): SGHTA, FQGTGA. The trim removed 5 bases at V and 2 bases at J, leaving 5 bases unmatched.